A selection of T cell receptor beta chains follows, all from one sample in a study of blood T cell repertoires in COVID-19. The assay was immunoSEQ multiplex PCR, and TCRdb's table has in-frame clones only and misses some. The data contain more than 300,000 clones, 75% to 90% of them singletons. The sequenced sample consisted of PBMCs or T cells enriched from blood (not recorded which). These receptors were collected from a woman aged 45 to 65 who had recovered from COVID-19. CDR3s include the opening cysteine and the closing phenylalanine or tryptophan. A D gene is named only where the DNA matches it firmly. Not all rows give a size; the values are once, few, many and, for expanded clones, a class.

CDR3nt: TGTGCCACCAGCAGGGTATCCGGGACTTTGCAGCCCCAGCATTTT
CDR3aa: CATSRVSGTLQPQHF
d_gene: NA
abundance: NA
j_gene: TRBJ1-5
v_gene: TRBV15

CDR3nt: TGTGCCAGCAGCCAGGGGAGGAACACTGAAGCTTTCTTT
CDR3aa: CASSQGRNTEAFF
d_gene: NA
abundance: few
j_gene: TRBJ1-1
v_gene: TRBV7-9

CDR3nt: TGTGCCAGCAGCTTAGCTAGGCAGGGGTCTAGAGGCTACACCTTC
CDR3aa: CASSLARQGSRGYTF
d_gene: NA
abundance: NA
j_gene: TRBJ1-2
v_gene: TRBV7-9

CDR3nt: TGTGCCAGCAGCCAGGACAGCCACACTAACTATGGCTACACCTTC
CDR3aa: CASSQDSHTNYGYTF
d_gene: NA
abundance: NA
j_gene: TRBJ1-2
v_gene: TRBV5-4

CDR3nt: TGTGCCAGCAGCCCCAGGCCAGATACGCAGTATTTT
CDR3aa: CASSPRPDTQYF
d_gene: NA
abundance: NA
j_gene: TRBJ2-3
v_gene: TRBV5-5

CDR3nt: TGTGCCTGGAGTGCCCGTTTGGGGACAGCTAACACCGGGGAGCTGTTTTTT
CDR3aa: CAWSARLGTANTGELFF
d_gene: TRBD1
abundance: NA
j_gene: TRBJ2-2
v_gene: TRBV30

CDR3nt: TGTGCCAGCAGACCCGAGAGCTCCTACGAGCAGTACTTC
CDR3aa: CASRPESSYEQYF
d_gene: NA
abundance: NA
j_gene: TRBJ2-7
v_gene: TRBV2

CDR3nt: TGTGCCAGTAGTATGGAAGGAGGACGGCTGGGAAACACCATATATTTT
CDR3aa: CASSMEGGRLGNTIYF
d_gene: NA
abundance: few
j_gene: TRBJ1-3
v_gene: TRBV19

CDR3nt: TGTGCCAGCAAGGGGTATGGAGGGAGATATCAGCCCCAGCATTTT
CDR3aa: CASKGYGGRYQPQHF
d_gene: NA
abundance: few
j_gene: TRBJ1-5
v_gene: TRBV2

CDR3nt: TGCGCCAGCAGCTTTGGGGCTAACACCGGGGAGCTGTTTTTT
CDR3aa: CASSFGANTGELFF
d_gene: NA
abundance: NA
j_gene: TRBJ2-2
v_gene: TRBV5-1

CDR3nt: TGTGCCAGCAGCTACTCCGACAGGCTCTCTGGAAACACCATATATTTT
CDR3aa: CASSYSDRLSGNTIYF
d_gene: NA
abundance: NA
j_gene: TRBJ1-3
v_gene: TRBV7-9

CDR3nt: TGCAGTGCTAGTCACAGCGGGGCAGATACGCAGTATTTT
CDR3aa: CSASHSGADTQYF
d_gene: TRBD2
abundance: once
j_gene: TRBJ2-3
v_gene: TRBV20-1

CDR3nt: TGTGCCAGTAGTACCGGGACAGAAGACAATGAGCAGTTCTTC
CDR3aa: CASSTGTEDNEQFF
d_gene: TRBD1
abundance: NA
j_gene: TRBJ2-1
v_gene: TRBV19

CDR3nt: TGCGCCAGCAGCTCCTCCGGGACAGACTACAATGAGCAGTTCTTC
CDR3aa: CASSSSGTDYNEQFF
d_gene: TRBD1
abundance: once
j_gene: TRBJ2-1
v_gene: TRBV5-1

CDR3nt: TGTGCCAGCAGTCAAGGGTCGGGGTTGAGTGGCTACACCTTC
CDR3aa: CASSQGSGLSGYTF
d_gene: NA
abundance: NA
j_gene: TRBJ1-2
v_gene: TRBV7-8

CDR3nt: TGCGCCAGCAGCCACCTGGGACAGGGCAATCAGCCCCAGCATTTT
CDR3aa: CASSHLGQGNQPQHF
d_gene: TRBD1
abundance: NA
j_gene: TRBJ1-5
v_gene: TRBV4-1

CDR3nt: TGTGCCACCTCGAGGACAGGGCTCTATGGCTACACCTTC
CDR3aa: CATSRTGLYGYTF
d_gene: TRBD1
abundance: NA
j_gene: TRBJ1-2
v_gene: TRBV12-3/TRBV12-4

CDR3nt: TGTGCCAGCAGTTTTCAGGGGAACACTGAAGCTTTCTTT
CDR3aa: CASSFQGNTEAFF
d_gene: NA
abundance: NA
j_gene: TRBJ1-1
v_gene: TRBV12-3/TRBV12-4

CDR3nt: TGCAGTGCCTGGGGGCAGGTTGGCTACACCTTC
CDR3aa: CSAWGQVGYTF
d_gene: NA
abundance: NA
j_gene: TRBJ1-2
v_gene: TRBV20-1

CDR3nt: TGTGCCAGCAGCGGGAGGGGCTCGAGTGAAAAACTGTTTTTT
CDR3aa: CASSGRGSSEKLFF
d_gene: NA
abundance: many
j_gene: TRBJ1-4
v_gene: TRBV3-1/TRBV3-2

CDR3nt: TGTGCCAGCAGTGAAGCGCATCCAGGGCATGGCTACACCTTC
CDR3aa: CASSEAHPGHGYTF
d_gene: NA
abundance: NA
j_gene: TRBJ1-2
v_gene: TRBV6-1

CDR3nt: TGCGCCAGCATGTCTACCGGGGAGCTGTTTTTT
CDR3aa: CASMSTGELFF
d_gene: NA
abundance: NA
j_gene: TRBJ2-2
v_gene: TRBV5-1

CDR3nt: TGTGCCAGTAGTTCACCCGGGACTAGCGGATCCTTAAATGAGCAGTTCTTC
CDR3aa: CASSSPGTSGSLNEQFF
d_gene: TRBD2
abundance: many
j_gene: TRBJ2-1
v_gene: TRBV19

CDR3nt: TGTGCCAGCAGGACAGGGCTGGTGACCGGGGAGCTGTTTTTT
CDR3aa: CASRTGLVTGELFF
d_gene: TRBD1
abundance: NA
j_gene: TRBJ2-2
v_gene: TRBV27

CDR3nt: TGTGCCAGCAGCCGGGACCCGGGACAGGGCTATGGCTACACCTTC
CDR3aa: CASSRDPGQGYGYTF
d_gene: TRBD1
abundance: NA
j_gene: TRBJ1-2
v_gene: TRBV5-6

CDR3nt: TGCAGTGCTAGTGCAGGCGCCTACGAGCAGTACTTC
CDR3aa: CSASAGAYEQYF
d_gene: NA
abundance: NA
j_gene: TRBJ2-7
v_gene: TRBV20-1

CDR3nt: TGTGCCAGCAGCTTAGATGGCGGGGGGAACACCGGGGAGCTGTTTTTT
CDR3aa: CASSLDGGGNTGELFF
d_gene: TRBD2
abundance: NA
j_gene: TRBJ2-2
v_gene: TRBV7-7

CDR3nt: TGTGCCAGCAGTCTTTTTAGCGGGGGGGCCGGGGAGCTGTTTTTT
CDR3aa: CASSLFSGGAGELFF
d_gene: TRBD2
abundance: NA
j_gene: TRBJ2-2
v_gene: TRBV2

CDR3nt: TGCAGCGTTACTCAAGCGGGAGGGCCCATCGGGGAGCTGTTTTTT
CDR3aa: CSVTQAGGPIGELFF
d_gene: TRBD2
abundance: NA
j_gene: TRBJ2-2
v_gene: TRBV29-1

CDR3nt: TGCAGCGTGGCAAGGGGGCGAGACACTGAAGCTTTCTTT
CDR3aa: CSVARGRDTEAFF
d_gene: TRBD1
abundance: NA
j_gene: TRBJ1-1
v_gene: TRBV29-1

CDR3nt: TGTGCCAGCAATCGGCAGGGGAAAGAAAAACTGTTTTTT
CDR3aa: CASNRQGKEKLFF
d_gene: NA
abundance: NA
j_gene: TRBJ1-4
v_gene: TRBV6-5

CDR3nt: TGTGCCAGCAGCTTCCTCCCAGGGGGAGAAAAACTGTTTTTT
CDR3aa: CASSFLPGGEKLFF
d_gene: TRBD1
abundance: NA
j_gene: TRBJ1-4
v_gene: TRBV5-6

CDR3nt: TGTGCCAGCAGTCAGGGGATCGGCTATGGCTACACCTTC
CDR3aa: CASSQGIGYGYTF
d_gene: NA
abundance: NA
j_gene: TRBJ1-2
v_gene: TRBV6-2/TRBV6-3

CDR3nt: TGTGCCAGCAGTTTATCTTTGAGACAGGGCTTAATCACCGGGGAGCTGTTTTTT
CDR3aa: CASSLSLRQGLITGELFF
d_gene: TRBD1
abundance: NA
j_gene: TRBJ2-2
v_gene: TRBV27

CDR3nt: TGTGCCAGCAGGGCTTCCTCTGGAAACACCATATATTTT
CDR3aa: CASRASSGNTIYF
d_gene: NA
abundance: NA
j_gene: TRBJ1-3
v_gene: TRBV9

CDR3nt: TGTGCCAGCAGCGTTGATTGGACAGGGCCTCTCTATGGCTACACCTTC
CDR3aa: CASSVDWTGPLYGYTF
d_gene: TRBD1
abundance: NA
j_gene: TRBJ1-2
v_gene: TRBV9

CDR3nt: TGTGCCAGCTCACCCGGGACAGGGTCCTACAATGAGCAGTTCTTC
CDR3aa: CASSPGTGSYNEQFF
d_gene: TRBD1
abundance: few
j_gene: TRBJ2-1
v_gene: TRBV18

CDR3nt: TGTGCCAGTAGTATCAGTTCCAGTTACTATGGCTACACCTTC
CDR3aa: CASSISSSYYGYTF
d_gene: NA
abundance: few
j_gene: TRBJ1-2
v_gene: TRBV19

CDR3nt: TGTGCCAGCGAGACAGGACGGAACTATGGCTACACCTTC
CDR3aa: CASETGRNYGYTF
d_gene: NA
abundance: NA
j_gene: TRBJ1-2
v_gene: TRBV28

CDR3nt: TGTGCCAGCAGCTTGAGGGAGTCCGGGGAGCTGTTTTTT
CDR3aa: CASSLRESGELFF
d_gene: NA
abundance: NA
j_gene: TRBJ2-2
v_gene: TRBV7-6

CDR3nt: TGTGCCAGCAGCCGAACAGGGGAAGGACGGGGCTACACCTTC
CDR3aa: CASSRTGEGRGYTF
d_gene: TRBD1
abundance: NA
j_gene: TRBJ1-2
v_gene: TRBV7-9

CDR3nt: TGCGCCAGCAGCGCCGAACAGGGGTCTTCATATGGCTACACCTTC
CDR3aa: CASSAEQGSSYGYTF
d_gene: TRBD1
abundance: NA
j_gene: TRBJ1-2
v_gene: TRBV5-1

CDR3nt: TGTGCCAGCAGCCAGAGAGTCCTAAACTATGGCTACACCTTC
CDR3aa: CASSQRVLNYGYTF
d_gene: NA
abundance: NA
j_gene: TRBJ1-2
v_gene: TRBV4-2

CDR3nt: TGTGCCAGCAGCCAAGAGACCGGGGATCCGAACACCGGGGAGCTGTTTTTT
CDR3aa: CASSQETGDPNTGELFF
d_gene: NA
abundance: NA
j_gene: TRBJ2-2
v_gene: TRBV4-2

CDR3nt: TGTGCCAGCAGCTTGGGAGTGGGGGCCGACCGCTATGGCTACACCTTC
CDR3aa: CASSLGVGADRYGYTF
d_gene: NA
abundance: few
j_gene: TRBJ1-2
v_gene: TRBV5-4

CDR3nt: TGTGCCAGCAGCCGAGGACTAGCGGGGGCTCTGAACACCGGGGAGCTGTTTTTT
CDR3aa: CASSRGLAGALNTGELFF
d_gene: TRBD2
abundance: NA
j_gene: TRBJ2-2
v_gene: TRBV4-2

CDR3nt: TGTGCCACCAGCAGAGACCGGACAGGGGGGAGGTCACCCCTCCACTTT
CDR3aa: CATSRDRTGGRSPLHF
d_gene: TRBD1
abundance: NA
j_gene: TRBJ1-6
v_gene: TRBV15

CDR3nt: TGTGCCAGCAGTAGAACAGGGTATGAGTCTTCCGGGGAGCTGTTTTTT
CDR3aa: CASSRTGYESSGELFF
d_gene: NA
abundance: once
j_gene: TRBJ2-2
v_gene: TRBV5-4

CDR3nt: TGTGCCAGCAGTTATGGCGGGACCGGGGAGCTGTTTTTT
CDR3aa: CASSYGGTGELFF
d_gene: NA
abundance: NA
j_gene: TRBJ2-2
v_gene: TRBV6-6

CDR3nt: TGTGCCAGCAGTCAGGACAGACTGGGTCAGCCCCAGCATTTT
CDR3aa: CASSQDRLGQPQHF
d_gene: NA
abundance: NA
j_gene: TRBJ1-5
v_gene: TRBV6-5

CDR3nt: TGTGCCAGCAGCCAAGACGGTGAAGCTTTCTTT
CDR3aa: CASSQDGEAFF
d_gene: NA
abundance: NA
j_gene: TRBJ1-1
v_gene: TRBV3-1/TRBV3-2

CDR3nt: TGTGCCAGCAGCTTGGGACTCAACTACGAGCAGTACTTC
CDR3aa: CASSLGLNYEQYF
d_gene: NA
abundance: NA
j_gene: TRBJ2-7
v_gene: TRBV5-4

CDR3nt: TGTGCCAGCAGTTACGGGAGAAGGGGGAGTTACACCTTC
CDR3aa: CASSYGRRGSYTF
d_gene: NA
abundance: NA
j_gene: TRBJ1-2
v_gene: TRBV6-2/TRBV6-3

CDR3nt: TGTGCCAGCAGTTTAGGAGGCGCAGGCAATCAGCCCCAGCATTTT
CDR3aa: CASSLGGAGNQPQHF
d_gene: NA
abundance: few
j_gene: TRBJ1-5
v_gene: TRBV28

CDR3nt: TGTGCCAGCAGCTTAGCGGGACAGGTCTATGGCTACACCTTC
CDR3aa: CASSLAGQVYGYTF
d_gene: TRBD1
abundance: NA
j_gene: TRBJ1-2
v_gene: TRBV7-9